A single T cell receptor beta chain is shown here with its context. Its antigen is unknown. These data belong to a study of cytomegalovirus exposure and HLA in healthy donors. Study as a whole: Most donors, just over 80% of approximately 400 genotyped, fell in the Caucasian-associated ancestry cluster.

Whole-study results and caveats: Among donors in an Asian-associated ancestry cluster, a later analysis reportedly found fewer N-insertions than the approximately 670-donor mean. Earlier analysis looked at TCR beta V segments, and most were productive about 90% or about 30% of the time. In a later analysis, HLA-associated TCR beta chains were more clonally expanded than equally common others.

Researchers ran the PCR with 60 Vbeta and 13 Jbeta primers. TCRdb keeps only in-frame clones here, not all; method: immunoSEQ multiplex PCR. Here the sample spans under 150,000 clones, around 83% being singletons. This clonotype was sampled from a girl aged 2-9 years in good health and CMV-seronegative. Sequencing used PBMCs.

The CDR3 nucleotides read TGTGCCAGCTCACCACAGTTTTCAGGGGATACGCAGTATTTT. Protein: CASSPQFSGDTQYF. V and J are TRBV18 and TRBJ2-3; TRBD1 might be the D (5 bases). Trimming cost V 1 base and J 6 bases, with 11 bases left between them. The CDR3 spans 14 residues. The V gene's germline CDR1 is KGHSH and CDR2 LQKENI. Supplemented by reference TRBV18 and TRBJ2-3, the full variable domain reads NAGVMQNPRHLVRRRGQEARLRCSPMKGHSHVYWYRQLPEEGLKFMVYLQKENIIDESGMPKERFSAEFPKEGPSILRIQQVVRGDSAAYFCASSPQFSGDTQYFGPGTRLTVL.